A single sample is the source of the 27 T cell receptor beta chains below, sequenced in a study of blood T cell repertoires in COVID-19. The repertoire was sequenced with immunoSEQ multiplex PCR; TCRdb's copy has only in-frame clones and lacks some. The sample lists 25,000 to 35,000 clones; 90% to 95% were seen once. The sample consisted of peripheral blood. These receptors all come from a man between 45 and 60 years old with active COVID-19.

The V call is TRBV18, the J call TRBJ2-7, with 9 nucleotides matching TRBD1. The V and J ends lost 2 bases and 1 base, in that order; junction bases with no gene match: 9. The V gene's germline CDR1 is KGHSH and CDR2 LQKENI. The CDR3 covers 17 residues. CDR3 DNA sequence: TGTGCCAGCTCACCATCGGGGACAGGGTTGCCTTCCTACGAGCAGTACTTC. It specifies CASSPSGTGLPSYEQYF.

The CDR3 is CASSSRQGFSGNTIYF. As DNA, the CDR3 is TGTGCCAGCAGCTCTCGACAGGGGTTCTCTGGAAACACCATATATTTT. J is TRBJ1-3 and V is TRBV3-1 (or the pseudogene TRBV3-2), with 8 bases lining up with TRBD1. The CDR3 is 16 amino acids. Per the germline V gene, CDR1 is LGHDT and CDR2 is YNNKEL (reference sequence). V shed 5 bases, J shed 0 bases, and the junction held 6 bases outside the gene matches.

V usage is TRBV7-8 and J usage is TRBJ1-1, with TRBD1 matching over 8 bases. J lost 4 bases, V lost 5 bases, and 6 bases had no gene match. This CDR3 region has 14 residues. Germline V gene lookup returns CDR1 SGHVS and CDR2 FQNEAQ. CDR3 in amino acids: CASSQRTGSTEAFF. The CDR3 bases are TGTGCCAGCAGCCAGCGGACAGGGTCCACTGAAGCTTTCTTT. Looking up the rest from reference TRBV7-8 and TRBJ1-1 gives the full variable domain: GAGVSQSPRYKVAKRGQDVALRCDPISGHVSLFWYQQALGQGPEFLTYFQNEAQLDKSGLPSDRFFAERPEGSVSTLKIQRTQQEDSAVYLCASSQRTGSTEAFFGQGTRLTVV.

The V and J genes are TRBV5-1 and TRBJ2-1; D might be TRBD1 (6 bases). Germline loops: CDR1 SGHRS, CDR2 YFSETQ. Deletions cut 0 bases from V and 4 bases from J, with 8 bases between. The CDR3 covers 14 residues. The DNA for the CDR3 is TGCGCCAGCAGCTTGGGCGACAGGTACAATGAGCAGTTCTTC. Encoded protein: CASSLGDRYNEQFF.

CDR3 coding DNA: TGTGCCAGCAGTTTCGCCGGGACAGGGACCGGAGCTTTCTTT. Its translation: CASSFAGTGTGAFF. The V and J genes are TRBV27 and TRBJ1-1; 9 positions match TRBD1. The V gene's germline CDR1 is MNHEY and CDR2 SMNVEV (reference sequence). This CDR3 contains 14 residues. Trimming cost V 3 bases and J 10 bases; bases outside gene matches: 9.

The V gene is TRBV30, the J gene TRBJ1-3; a possible D gene is TRBD1 (5 bases). With 7 bases removed from V and 0 bases from J, the gap between germline ends came to 10 bases. Germline loops: CDR1 GTSNPN, CDR2 SVGIG (reference sequence). This CDR3 is built from 13 residues. CDR3 protein: CAYGQVSGNTIYF. The CDR3 DNA follows: TGTGCCTACGGACAAGTCTCTGGAAACACCATATATTTT.

The chain uses TRBV21-1 and TRBJ2-7; the table's D call of TRBD2 was not tested on the DNA. TRBV21-1 is reported as a pseudogene. CDR3 length: 18 amino acids. The CDR3 protein is CASSPAGRPSTGCYEQYF. The DNA for the CDR3 is TGTGCCAGCAGCCCTGCGGGGAGGCCATCAACTGGCTGCTACGAGCAGTACTTC.

V gene TRBV6-5 combines with J gene TRBJ1-2; TRBD1 is a possible D gene (5 bases). V was clipped by 4 bases and J by 5 bases, with 14 bases between them. CDR3 length equals 14 residues. CDR1 is MNHEY and CDR2 is SVGAGI in the germline V gene. The CDR3 bases are TGTGCCAGCAGTTCCCAGGGCCGGTATTATGGCTACACCTTC. This encodes CASSSQGRYYGYTF.

The chain carries TRBV4-1 and TRBJ1-1; perhaps TRBD1 as D (5 bases). Trimming removed 5 bases at V and 1 base at J, with 14 bases between. Looked up from germline, CDR1 is MGHRA and CDR2 is YSYEKL. This CDR3 comprises 15 residues. CDR3 DNA: TGCGCCAGCAGCGAGTCAGATGACAGGAACACTGAAGCTTTCTTT. Amino acids: CASSESDDRNTEAFF.

The chain joins TRBV7-3 to TRBJ2-3, with 14 bases that match TRBD2. CDR3 length equals 16 residues. Trimming at V came to 6 bases and at J to 8 bases, leaving 10 bases not matched to a gene. Germline CDR1 is SGHTA and CDR2 is FQGTGA. The CDR3, as DNA: TGTGCCAGCAGTCATTTGACTAGCGGGGGGGCGGCTACGCAGTATTTT. This translates into CASSHLTSGGAATQYF.

The chain links TRBV7-9 to TRBJ2-5; tentatively, D is TRBD1 (6 bases). The ends were cut back, 5 bases at V and 3 bases at J, with 13 bases in the middle. This CDR3 has 14 residues. Germline CDR1 SEHNR, CDR2 FQNEAQ (reference sequence). CDR3 coding DNA: TGTGCCAGCAGCCCAGGGGCCACGAAAGAGACCCAGTACTTC. It is translated as CASSPGATKETQYF.

The chain uses TRBV29-1 and TRBJ2-1; 11 nucleotides align to TRBD2. The trim removed 8 bases at V and 9 bases at J, leaving 6 bases unmatched. There are 12 residues in the CDR3. Germline assignment: CDR1 SQVTM and CDR2 ANQGSEA. This CDR3 reads CSQTSGGSEQFF. CDR3 coding DNA: TGCAGCCAAACTAGCGGGGGTAGTGAGCAGTTCTTC.

V is TRBV29-1 and J is TRBJ2-1; D uncertain. Trimming pared 3 bases from V and 7 bases from J, leaving 13 bases between. This CDR3 comprises 13 residues. Germline V lookup: CDR1 SQVTM, CDR2 ANQGSEA. The CDR3 region has the DNA TGCAGCGTTGAGCCCGACCCCGGGAATGAGCAGTTCTTC. The encoded protein is CSVEPDPGNEQFF.

The chain uses TRBV12-3 or TRBV12-4 and TRBJ1-1; 7 bases are shared with TRBD1. Unmatched junction bases numbered 7, after V lost 5 bases and J lost 10 bases. The CDR3 loop spans 12 amino acids. The CDR3 bases are TGTGCCAGCAGTCTAACGACAGGGAGAGCTTTCTTT. Protein sequence: CASSLTTGRAFF.

This clone was counted a single time. The CDR3: CASSLDVAAGGSGEQFF. In DNA, the CDR3 is TGTGCCAGCAGCTTAGATGTGGCAGCGGGAGGGTCAGGGGAGCAGTTCTTC. The rearrangement links TRBV11-2 to TRBJ2-1, with TRBD2 identical over 10 bases. Trimming cost V 0 bases and J 10 bases; bases outside gene matches: 12. The CDR3 sequence is 17 residues long. Germline lookup yields CDR1 SGHAT and CDR2 FQNNGV.

The chain recombines TRBV12-2 with TRBJ2-2; no check of the table's D call, TRBD2, against the DNA was made. TRBV12-2 is annotated as a pseudogene. The CDR3 consists of 16 residues. The CDR3 loop is CASRLQKQFSSGELFF. CDR3 DNA sequence: TGTGCAAGTCGCCTGCAAAAACAATTTAGCTCCGGGGAGCTGTTTTTT.

This chain links TRBV6-1 with TRBJ2-7, with 8 bases identical to TRBD1. CDR1 and CDR2 from the germline V gene are MNHNS and SASEGT. The ends lost 0 bases at V and 1 base at J; junction bases unmatched: 2. The CDR3 has 15 residues. The CDR3 nucleotides are TGTGCCAGCAGTGAAGCAGGACAGGGATCCTACGAGCAGTACTTC. Encoded protein: CASSEAGQGSYEQYF.

The CDR3 region has the DNA TGTGCCAGTAGTATTGAGGGGACAGGTCCGTATGGCTACACCTTC. Amino acids: CASSIEGTGPYGYTF. This chain links TRBV19 with TRBJ1-2, with TRBD1 matching over 8 bases. This CDR3 is 15 amino acids long. J was trimmed by 5 bases and V by 3 bases; bases with no gene match: 8. Germline-derived CDR1 and CDR2 are LNHDA and SQIVND (reference sequence).

This chain uses TRBV6-5 with TRBJ1-4; D remains unclear. The CDR3 loop spans 14 amino acids. Germline V gene sequence: CDR1 MNHEY, CDR2 SVGAGI. V was clipped by 7 bases and J by 4 bases, with 13 bases between them. In DNA form, the CDR3 reads TGTGCCAGCAAAGAGGGTCTCCGTAATGAAAAACTGTTTTTT. It translates to CASKEGLRNEKLFF.

Points on this clone: One end of the junction is discordant with germline, which a read error may explain. The chain uses TRBV7-7 and TRBJ2-5; 8 nucleotides agree with TRBD2. The CDR3 extends over 15 amino acids. The germline gives CDR1 SSHAT, CDR2 FNYEAQ (reference sequence). CDR3 residues: CASSLSGGTVETQYF. DNA for the CDR3: TGTGCTAGCAGCTTGAGCGGGGGTACAGTCGAGACCCAGTACTTC.

This clone appeared once. V is TRBV28 and J is TRBJ2-7; TRBD2 might be the D (7 bases). Germline CDR1 reads MDHEN; CDR2 reads SYDVKM. The CDR3 loop spans 14 amino acids. V lost 6 bases to trimming and J lost 5 bases, with 17 bases between them. For the CDR3, the DNA is TGTGCCAGCAGAACAAGGACGGGGGGCGACGAGCAGTACTTC. This encodes CASRTRTGGDEQYF.

The chain joins TRBV11-1 to TRBJ2-1; D ambiguous. CDR3 length: 15 amino acids. V was trimmed by 4 bases and J by 0 bases, leaving 10 bases between them. Germline-derived CDR1 and CDR2 are SGHAT and FQDESV (reference sequence). Here the CDR3 DNA reads TGTGCCAGCAGCTACAGCAGCCCCTCCTACAATGAGCAGTTCTTC. As protein: CASSYSSPSYNEQFF.

The chain recombines TRBV6-4 with TRBJ1-5; TRBD1 aligns across 11 bases. The germline V gene encodes CDR1 MRHNA and CDR2 SNTAGT. The CDR3 is 14 amino acids. Trimming cost V 10 bases and J 5 bases; bases outside gene matches: 7. In nucleotides, the CDR3 is TGTGCCATCCCGGGACAGGGGGTTTATCAGCCCCAGCATTTT. Protein: CAIPGQGVYQPQHF.

The chain links TRBV30 to TRBJ1-5, with 9 positions matching TRBD1. The CDR3 runs 14 residues. Trimming took 0 bases from V and 10 from J; bases not matched to a gene: 7. Germline V lookup: CDR1 GTSNPN, CDR2 SVGIG (reference sequence). The CDR3 loop is CAWSVSGQGIPQHF. In DNA, the CDR3 is TGTGCCTGGAGTGTCTCCGGACAGGGGATCCCCCAGCATTTT. Full variable domain (missing parts from reference TRBV30 and TRBJ1-5): SQTIHQWPATLVQPVGSPLSLECTVEGTSNPNLYWYRQAAGRGLQLLFYSVGIGQISSEVPQNLSASRPQDRQFILSSKKLLLSDSGFYLCAWSVSGQGIPQHFGDGTRLSIL.

The chain is built from TRBV21-1 and TRBJ2-7; the table's D call, TRBD2, was not checked against the DNA. TRBV21-1 is flagged as a pseudogene. This CDR3 has 13 residues. CDR3 sequence reads: CASSKKWRYEQYF. The DNA for the CDR3 is TGTGCCAGCAGCAAAAAGTGGAGGTACGAGCAGTACTTC.

V gene TRBV30 combines with J gene TRBJ2-7, with 10 bases lining up with TRBD2. The length of the CDR3 is 13 residues. CDR1 and CDR2 (germline): GTSNPN, SVGIG (reference sequence). After removal of 3 bases from V and 3 bases from J, the junction contained 2 bases not matched to a gene. DNA of the CDR3: TGTGCCTGGAGGGGACTAGCGCACTACGAGCAGTACTTC. Translating gives CAWRGLAHYEQYF.

CDR3 sequence reads: CGSGGGTEAFF. Written as DNA, the CDR3 is TGTGGGAGCGGGGGGGGTACTGAAGCTTTCTTT. V and J are TRBV19 and TRBJ1-1, with a weak D call TRBD1 (5 bases). Germline V gene data show CDR1 as LNHDA and CDR2 as SQIVND (reference sequence). The CDR3 has 11 amino acids.